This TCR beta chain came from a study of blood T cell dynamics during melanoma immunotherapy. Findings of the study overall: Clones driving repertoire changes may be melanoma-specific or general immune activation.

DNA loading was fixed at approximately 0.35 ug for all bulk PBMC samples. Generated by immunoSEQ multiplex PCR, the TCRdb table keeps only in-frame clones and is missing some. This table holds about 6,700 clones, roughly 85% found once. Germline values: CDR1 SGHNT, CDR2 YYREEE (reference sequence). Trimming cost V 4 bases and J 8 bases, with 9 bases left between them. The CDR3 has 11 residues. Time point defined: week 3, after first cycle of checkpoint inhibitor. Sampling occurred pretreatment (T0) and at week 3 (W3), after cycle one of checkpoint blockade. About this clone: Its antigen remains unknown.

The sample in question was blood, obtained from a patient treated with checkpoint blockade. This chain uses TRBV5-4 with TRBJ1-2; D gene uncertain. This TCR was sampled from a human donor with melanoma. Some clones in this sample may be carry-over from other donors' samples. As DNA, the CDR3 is TGTGCCAGCAGCCCCAACCTCGGCTACACCTTC. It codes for CASSPNLGYTF.